Below, 32 T cell receptor beta chains from the same sample are listed, as sequenced in a study of T-cell reconstitution after alpha-beta-depleted transplantation in children. TCRbeta library construction was performed incorporating unique molecular identifiers. TCRdb independently ran MiXCR on the PCR reads; one entry per CDR3 protein. The profile shows roughly 300,000 distinct CDR3 sequences, approximately 10% of them singletons. This specimen was peripheral blood, taken 180 days after TCRalphabeta/CD19-depleted stem cell transplant. The receptor source for this set is a male patient aged 2 to 10 who had a stem cell transplant for chronic granulomatous disease, so the T cells may come from the graft donor.

This clonotype came up many times. V and J are TRBV7-9 and TRBJ1-5; no firm D call. CDR1 is SEHNR and CDR2 is FQNEAQ in the germline V gene (reference sequence). V was shortened by 2 bases and J by 0 bases, with 5 bases between the two germline ends. CDR3 length equals 14 residues. The CDR3 sequence is CASSLQTSNQPQHF. The CDR3 DNA reads TGTGCCAGCAGCTTACAGACTAGCAATCAGCCCCAGCATTTT.

Regarding this clonotype: A much larger clone differs by one base, so this may be a read error. J is TRBJ2-4 and V is TRBV6-1, with D tentatively TRBD1 or TRBD2 (5 bases each). Germline V gene data show CDR1 as MNHNS and CDR2 as SASEGT. The germline V and J ends were trimmed by 6 bases and 1 base, with 10 bases remaining between them. This CDR3 contains 14 residues. CDR3 sequence: CASRWDRAKNIQYF. CDR3 nucleotide sequence: TGTGCCAGCAGATGGGACCGGGCCAAAAACATTCAGTACTTC.

This clonotype occurred many times. This chain joins TRBV6-5 and TRBJ2-7; perhaps TRBD2 as D (6 bases). The V end lost 2 bases, the J end lost 6 bases, and 17 bases lay between the germline ends. The CDR3 is made up of 15 amino acids. Germline V lookup: CDR1 MNHEY, CDR2 SVGAGI. The CDR3 nucleotides are TGTGCCAGCAGTTACGGGTTGCCCGCCGGGGGCGAGCAGTACTTC. Its protein product is CASSYGLPAGGEQYF.

This clonotype showed up many times. The chain carries TRBV15 and TRBJ2-7, with D perhaps matching TRBD1 (5 bases). The V end lost 0 bases, the J end lost 10 bases, and 13 bases lay between the germline ends. CDR1 is LNHNV, CDR2 YYDKDF, per germline (reference sequence). There are 13 residues in the CDR3. The CDR3 sequence: CATSRDRQIPQYF. CDR3 sequence (DNA): TGTGCCACCAGCAGAGATCGACAGATCCCACAGTACTTC.

About this clonotype: A much larger clonotype is one base distant, so this may be a read error. This is likely a read error, given that the CDR3 carries no conserved phenylalanine or tryptophan at its end. The CDR3 coding sequence is TGTGCCAGCAGCGGGGACTCCAGGGCCCTGAACACTGAAGCTTTCTTA. Its translation is CASSGDSRALNTEAFL. The rearrangement links TRBV9 to TRBJ1-1, with D tentatively TRBD1 (5 bases). This CDR3 region has 16 residues. V was trimmed by 3 bases and J by 0 bases, leaving 15 bases between them. CDR1 is SGDLS and CDR2 is YYNGEE in the germline V gene.

This clonotype was recorded at least ten times. This chain's CDR3 is CASSPSLSGAHADTQYF. The CDR3 DNA follows: TGTGCCAGCTCACCAAGTCTGAGCGGAGCCCATGCAGATACGCAGTATTTT. The V and J genes are TRBV18 and TRBJ2-3; perhaps TRBD2 as D (5 bases). CDR3 length: 17 amino acids. Looked up from germline, CDR1 is KGHSH and CDR2 is LQKENI. Trimming left V 2 bases short and J 4 bases short, with 19 bases between.

This clonotype was seen many times. The V call is TRBV5-1, the J call TRBJ2-7; either TRBD1 or TRBD2 may supply D (5 bases each). Trimming cost V 3 bases and J 6 bases, with 19 bases left between them. This CDR3 spans 15 amino acids. The V gene's germline CDR1 is SGHRS and CDR2 YFSETQ. In DNA, the CDR3 is TGCGCCAGCAGCTACTTCCGGGACCTTGCGGGCGAGCAGTACTTC. It codes for CASSYFRDLAGEQYF.

Comments on this clonotype: A much larger clone differs by one base, so this may be a read error. This sequence joins TRBV5-1 and TRBJ2-3; 9 bases are a match to TRBD1. V was clipped by 3 bases and J by 2 bases; unmatched bases: 4. CDR3 length: 15 residues. The germline V gene has CDR1 SGHRS and CDR2 YFSETQ. CDR3 protein: CASSSDRGITDTQYF. The CDR3 nucleotides are TGCGCCAGCAGCTCCGACAGGGGGATCACAGATACGCAGTATTTT. Full variable domain (outside the CDR3, taken from reference TRBV5-1 and TRBJ2-3): KAGVTQTPRYLIKTRGQQVTLSCSPISGHRSVSWYQQTPGQGLQFLFEYFSETQRNKGNFPGRFSGRQFSNSRSEMNVSTLELGDSALYLCASSSDRGITDTQYFGPGTRLTVL.

This clonotype was seen at least ten times. In nucleotides, the CDR3 is TGCAGTGCTAGCGGGCCCCTCAAAAACATTCAGTACTTC. Its protein product is CSASGPLKNIQYF. The rearrangement uses TRBV20-1 and TRBJ2-4; no definite D call. Trimming removed 3 bases at V and 3 bases at J, with 9 bases between. Germline lookup yields CDR1 DFQATT and CDR2 SNEGSKA (reference sequence). The CDR3 has 13 residues.

This clonotype was detected many times. V gene TRBV7-2 combines with J gene TRBJ2-7, with 8 bases matching TRBD2. CDR1 is SGHTA and CDR2 is FQGNSA in the germline V gene. V shed 1 base, J shed 4 bases, and the junction held 9 bases outside the gene matches. The CDR3 is made up of 16 amino acids. The CDR3 sequence is CASSLGPIAGSYEQYF. CDR3 bases: TGTGCCAGCAGCTTAGGGCCCATAGCGGGATCATACGAGCAGTACTTC.

This clonotype has at least ten counts. V usage is TRBV5-1 and J usage is TRBJ2-1; TRBD2 agrees at 10 bases. The CDR3 has 15 amino acids. The ends lost 9 bases at V and 2 bases at J; junction bases unmatched: 8. Germline assignment: CDR1 SGHRS and CDR2 YFSETQ. CDR3 region: CATHLTSGAYNEQFF. The CDR3 DNA reads TGCGCCACCCACCTAACTAGCGGGGCCTACAATGAGCAGTTCTTC.

The genes are TRBV6-1 and TRBJ2-3; 10 bases match TRBD2. This CDR3 has 17 amino acids. Trimming took 6 bases from V and 1 from J; bases not matched to a gene: 10. The germline V gene has CDR1 MNHNS and CDR2 SASEGT. The CDR3 DNA reads TGTGCCAGCAGGCCACTAGCGGGGATTCGACGCACAGATACGCAGTATTTT. As protein: CASRPLAGIRRTDTQYF.

The table lists this clonotype with a count of one. This sequence may be a read error, since a much larger clone differs from it by one base. The chain recombines TRBV5-5 with TRBJ2-3; D is unclear. The germline V gene has CDR1 SGHKS and CDR2 YYEKEE (reference sequence). The CDR3 runs 12 residues. The CDR3 DNA sequence: TGTGCCAGCAGCTTGGAAAGGGATACGCTGTATTTT. It encodes CASSLERDTLYF.

This clonotype was recorded at least ten times. V and J are TRBV7-2 and TRBJ2-2; 10 bases fit TRBD1. V was pared by 5 bases and J by 5 bases, with 8 bases of the junction left unmatched. CDR3 length: 16 residues. The germline V gene has CDR1 SGHTA and CDR2 FQGNSA. CDR3 sequence: CASSRRDRGGTGELFF. CDR3 nucleotides: TGTGCCAGCAGCCGAAGGGACAGGGGCGGGACCGGGGAGCTGTTTTTT.

V usage is TRBV6-1 and J usage is TRBJ2-3; possibly TRBD1 for D (6 bases). CDR3 length: 16 amino acids. With 6 bases removed from V and 2 bases from J, the gap between germline ends came to 18 bases. Germline V gene data show CDR1 as MNHNS and CDR2 as SASEGT. The CDR3 spells CASSPTTTGYTDTQYF. CDR3 in DNA: TGTGCCAGCAGCCCAACCACGACAGGATACACAGATACGCAGTATTTT.

This clonotype has at least ten counts. The rearrangement uses TRBV11-2 and TRBJ2-7, with D possibly being TRBD2 (7 bases). V was pared by 5 bases and J by 6 bases, with 11 bases between. In germline, CDR1 is SGHAT, CDR2 FQNNGV. The CDR3 consists of 12 residues. CDR3 DNA: TGTGCCAGCAGCCCCCGGGGGGCCGAGCAGTACTTC. This translates into CASSPRGAEQYF. Drawing the rest from reference TRBV11-2 and TRBJ2-7, the complete variable domain is EAGVAQSPRYKIIEKRQSVAFWCNPISGHATLYWYQQILGQGPKLLIQFQNNGVVDDSQLPKDRFSAERLKGVDSTLKIQPAKLEDSAVYLCASSPRGAEQYFGPGTRLTVT.

This clonotype was seen at least ten times. The rearrangement uses TRBV5-1 and TRBJ1-1, with D perhaps matching TRBD1 (5 bases). Trimming took off 3 bases at V and 2 bases at J, with 8 bases between the two ends. The CDR3 consists of 13 residues. From germline, CDR1 is SGHRS and CDR2 YFSETQ. CDR3 DNA sequence: TGCGCCAGCAGCTCGGACACCAACACTGAAGCTTTCTTT. It is translated as CASSSDTNTEAFF.

Only one count was recorded for this clonotype. A much larger clone is a single base away; this may be a read error. The J gene is TRBJ2-7, the V gene TRBV9; TRBD2 is a possible D gene (7 bases). The CDR3 contains 14 residues. The germline V gene has CDR1 SGDLS and CDR2 YYNGEE. The CDR3 loop is CASSAGGPTYEQSF. In nucleotides, the CDR3 is TGTGCCAGCAGCGCCGGGGGGCCCACCTACGAGCAGTCCTTC.

This clonotype has ten or more counts. This sequence joins TRBV12-3 or TRBV12-4 and TRBJ2-7; the D is unclear. V lost 3 bases, J lost 2 bases, and 8 bases lay in between. This CDR3 has 13 amino acids. The CDR3 region is CASSFSKPYEQYF. CDR3 DNA: TGTGCCAGCAGTTTCTCAAAGCCCTACGAGCAGTACTTC.

This clonotype was observed many times. A read error may produce the germline difference seen at one junction end. This chain connects TRBV5-1 to TRBJ1-2; no reliable D call. Germline V gene sequence: CDR1 SGHRS, CDR2 YFSETQ. This CDR3 contains 14 residues. The CDR3 nucleotides read TGCGCCAGCAGCTTGGGGGATCCGAGCTCCCCTTATGCCTTC. As protein: CASSLGDPSSPYAF.

This clonotype appeared many times. J is TRBJ1-3 and V is TRBV7-2; TRBD1 matches at 7 bases. Looked up from germline, CDR1 is SGHTA and CDR2 is FQGNSA. The V gene end was trimmed by 5 bases and the J gene end by 3 bases; junction bases not matched to a gene: 4. This CDR3 is built from 14 residues. The CDR3 nucleotides are TGTGCCAGCAGCGTCAGGGGGTTTGGAAACACCATATATTTT. Residues: CASSVRGFGNTIYF. Combining the CDR3 with reference TRBV7-2 and TRBJ1-3 gives the whole variable domain GAGVSQSPSNKVTEKGKDVELRCDPISGHTALYWYRQSLGQGLEFLIYFQGNSAPDKSGLPSDRFSAERTGGSVSTLTIQRTQQEDSAVYLCASSVRGFGNTIYFGEGSWLTVV.

There are many counts of this clonotype. The chain is built from TRBV5-1 and TRBJ2-5, with 8 bases fitting TRBD1. The germline V gene encodes CDR1 SGHRS and CDR2 YFSETQ. The CDR3 contains 13 residues. V shed 4 bases and J 5 bases; nucleotides not matched to a gene: 4. For the CDR3, the DNA is TGCGCCAGCAGCCTACAGGGGGAGGAGACCCAGTACTTC. This encodes CASSLQGEETQYF.

This clonotype has ten or more counts. V usage is TRBV7-2 and J usage is TRBJ1-1; 7 bases line up with TRBD1. CDR3 length: 16 residues. The germline V gene encodes CDR1 SGHTA and CDR2 FQGNSA. With V trimmed by 5 bases and J by 5 bases, 14 bases remained unmatched. The CDR3 bases are TGTGCCAGCAGCACACAGACAGGGCAGGGGAGGACTGAAGCTTTCTTT. The encoded protein is CASSTQTGQGRTEAFF.

A remark on this clonotype: This clone may be a read error of a much larger clone one base away. The rearrangement joins TRBV5-1 to TRBJ2-3, with unresolved D. There are 15 residues in the CDR3. Per germline, CDR1 SGHRS and CDR2 YFSETQ. The CDR3 region has the DNA TGCGCCGGCAGCACCGTATGGTCCAGCACAGATACGCAGTATTTT. It specifies CAGSTVWSSTDTQYF.

In its sample, this clonotype was seen many times. The rearrangement links TRBV20-1 to TRBJ1-2; D is uncertain. This CDR3 has 14 amino acids. The ends were cut back, 5 bases at V and 4 bases at J, with 17 bases in the middle. The germline CDR1 and CDR2 sequences are DFQATT and SNEGSKA (reference sequence). The CDR3 nucleotides read TGCAGTGCTCAAAAAAGGCAGGTTTTCTATGGCTACACCTTC. As protein: CSAQKRQVFYGYTF.

The table lists this clonotype with many counts. The rearrangement links TRBV10-3 to TRBJ2-7, with TRBD2 identical over 12 bases. From germline, CDR1 is ENHRY and CDR2 SYGVKD. The CDR3 sequence is 15 residues long. V lost 0 bases to trimming and J lost 7 bases; unmatched junction nucleotides: 4. CDR3 sequence: CAISESGLAGFEQYF. In DNA, the CDR3 is TGTGCCATCAGTGAGTCGGGACTAGCGGGCTTTGAGCAGTACTTC.

The chain is built from TRBV23-1 and TRBJ2-2; D is unresolved. TRBV23-1 is given ORF status, its function remaining uncertain. CDR3 length: 15 residues. V lost 2 bases and J 2 bases, leaving 9 bases between the germline ends. CDR3 sequence: CASSQAQQNTGELFF. The CDR3 DNA follows: TGCGCCAGCAGTCAAGCCCAACAAAACACCGGGGAGCTGTTTTTT.

This clonotype came up many times. The V call is TRBV6-5, the J call TRBJ1-2; maybe TRBD1 (6 bases). Germline loops: CDR1 MNHEY, CDR2 SVGAGI. There are 14 residues in the CDR3. Trimming cost V 0 bases and J 1 base, with 6 bases left between them. CDR3 sequence reads: CASSYSGHNYGYTF. CDR3 in DNA: TGTGCCAGCAGTTACTCGGGACATAACTATGGCTACACCTTC.

The V and J genes are TRBV18 and TRBJ2-7; either TRBD1 or TRBD2 may fit D (5 bases each). Germline values: CDR1 KGHSH, CDR2 LQKENI. The CDR3 contains 14 residues. The ends were cut back, 0 bases at V and 8 bases at J, with 14 bases in the middle. The DNA for the CDR3 is TGTGCCAGCTCACCACCGCGACCCTCGGGGCAGCAGTACTTC. This translates into CASSPPRPSGQQYF. Filled out from reference TRBV18 and TRBJ2-7, the complete variable domain reads NAGVMQNPRHLVRRRGQEARLRCSPMKGHSHVYWYRQLPEEGLKFMVYLQKENIIDESGMPKERFSAEFPKEGPSILRIQQVVRGDSAAYFCASSPPRPSGQQYFGPGTRLTVT.

This clonotype was detected many times. The chain links TRBV6-5 to TRBJ2-3; D uncertain. The V gene's germline CDR1 is MNHEY and CDR2 SVGAGI. Trimming stripped 4 bases from V and 1 base from J, with 9 bases between. This CDR3 has 14 residues. CDR3 nucleotide sequence: TGTGCCAGCAGTTTCTACCCTGGCACAGATACGCAGTATTTT. Translation: CASSFYPGTDTQYF.

This clonotype was counted at least ten times. V is TRBV5-7 and J is TRBJ2-3, with D uncertain. TRBV5-7 is an open reading frame whose function is uncertain. Trimming shortened V by 7 bases and J by 10 bases, and 13 bases separated the two germline ends. The CDR3 runs 11 residues. CDR3 sequence (DNA): TGTGCCAGCCCTATCTTGTCAGCGCAGTATTTT. Translated, it gives CASPILSAQYF.

The table lists this clonotype with many counts. The V and J genes are TRBV7-2 and TRBJ2-5, with D tentatively TRBD1 or TRBD2 (7 bases each). Trimming stripped 2 bases from V and 7 bases from J, with 23 bases between. Germline CDR1 reads SGHTA; CDR2 reads FQGNSA. The CDR3 spans 17 residues. CDR3 amino acids: CASSLTMAGGGGGTQYF. In nucleotides, the CDR3 is TGTGCCAGCAGCTTAACCATGGCAGGGGGGGGAGGCGGGACCCAGTACTTC.